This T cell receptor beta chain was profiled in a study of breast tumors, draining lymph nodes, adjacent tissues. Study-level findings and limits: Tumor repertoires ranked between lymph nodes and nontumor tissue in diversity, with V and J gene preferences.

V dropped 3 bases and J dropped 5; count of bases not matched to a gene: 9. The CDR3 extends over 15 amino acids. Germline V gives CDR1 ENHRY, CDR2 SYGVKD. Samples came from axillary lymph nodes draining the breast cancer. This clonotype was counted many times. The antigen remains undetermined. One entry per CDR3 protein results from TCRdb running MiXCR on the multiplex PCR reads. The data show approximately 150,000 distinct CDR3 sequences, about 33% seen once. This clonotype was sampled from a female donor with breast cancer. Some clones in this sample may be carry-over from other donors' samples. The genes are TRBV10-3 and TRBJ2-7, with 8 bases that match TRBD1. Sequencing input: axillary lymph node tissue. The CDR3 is CAISDLVGRGHEQYF. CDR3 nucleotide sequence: TGTGCCATCAGTGACCTCGTCGGCAGGGGGCACGAGCAGTACTTC.